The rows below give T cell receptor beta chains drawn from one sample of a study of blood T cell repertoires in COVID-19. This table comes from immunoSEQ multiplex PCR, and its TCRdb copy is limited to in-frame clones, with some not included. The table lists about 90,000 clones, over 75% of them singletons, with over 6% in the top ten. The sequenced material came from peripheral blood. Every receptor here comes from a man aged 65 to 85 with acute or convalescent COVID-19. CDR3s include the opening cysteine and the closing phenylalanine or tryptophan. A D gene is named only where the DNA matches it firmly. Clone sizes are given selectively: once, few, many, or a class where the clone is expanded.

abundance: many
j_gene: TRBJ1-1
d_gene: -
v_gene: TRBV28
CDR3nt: TGTGCCAGCAGACATCCTAGCGGGGGGTGGAACACTGAAGCTTTCTTT
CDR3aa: CASRHPSGGWNTEAFF

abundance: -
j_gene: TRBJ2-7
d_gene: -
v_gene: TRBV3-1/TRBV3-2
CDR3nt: TGTGCCAGCAGCCAAGGTGTGACTAGCTACGAGCAGTACTTC
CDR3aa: CASSQGVTSYEQYF

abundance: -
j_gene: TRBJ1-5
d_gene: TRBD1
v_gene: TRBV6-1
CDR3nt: TGTGCCAGCAGTGAACGGGGACAGGGAATGGGCGCGAGTCAGCCCCAGCATTTT
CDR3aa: CASSERGQGMGASQPQHF

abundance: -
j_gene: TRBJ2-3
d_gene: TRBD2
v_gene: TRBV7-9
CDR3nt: TGTGCCAGCAGCTTCGCGCGGGGGTTGGTGACAGATACGCAGTATTTT
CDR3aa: CASSFARGLVTDTQYF

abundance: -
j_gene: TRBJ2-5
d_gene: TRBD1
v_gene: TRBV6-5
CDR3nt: TGTGCCAGCAGCACGGGACAGCCCACAGAGACCCAGTACTTC
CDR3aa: CASSTGQPTETQYF

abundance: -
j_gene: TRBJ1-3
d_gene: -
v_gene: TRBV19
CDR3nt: TGTGCCAGTAGAAGGGAGACTCTGGGAAACACCATATATTTT
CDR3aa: CASRRETLGNTIYF

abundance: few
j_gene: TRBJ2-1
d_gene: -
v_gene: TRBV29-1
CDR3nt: TGCAGCGTTGACGGGGGACAGTCATCCTACAATGAGCAGTTCTTC
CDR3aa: CSVDGGQSSYNEQFF

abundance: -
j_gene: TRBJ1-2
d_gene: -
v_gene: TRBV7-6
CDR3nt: TGTGCCAGCAGCCCACTCTTGGGAGGGGCCTATGGCTACACCTTC
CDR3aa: CASSPLLGGAYGYTF

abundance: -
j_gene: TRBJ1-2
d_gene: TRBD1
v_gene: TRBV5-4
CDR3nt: TGTGCCAGCAGCTCTTTAGACAGGGCGAACTATGGCTACACCTTC
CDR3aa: CASSSLDRANYGYTF

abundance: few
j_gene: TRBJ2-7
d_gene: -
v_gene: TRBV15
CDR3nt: TGTGCCACCAGCAGAGATACCCGGAGGACGTCCTACGAGCAGTACTTC
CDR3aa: CATSRDTRRTSYEQYF

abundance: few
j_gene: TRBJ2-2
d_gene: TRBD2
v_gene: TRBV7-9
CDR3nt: TGTGCCAGCAGCCCCCGGACTAGCGGGCTTGGGCTGTTTTTT
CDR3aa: CASSPRTSGLGLFF

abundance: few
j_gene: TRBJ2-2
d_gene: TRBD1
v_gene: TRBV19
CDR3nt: TGTGCCAGTAGTATAAGACAGGGTGGAACCGGGGAGCTGTTTTTT
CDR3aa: CASSIRQGGTGELFF

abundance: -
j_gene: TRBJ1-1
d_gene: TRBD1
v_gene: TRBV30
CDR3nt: TGTGCCTGGAGTTGGGACAGGGTGAACACTGAAGCTTTCTTT
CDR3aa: CAWSWDRVNTEAFF

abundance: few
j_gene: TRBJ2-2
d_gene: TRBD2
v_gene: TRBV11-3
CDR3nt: TGTGCCAGCAGTCGAACGGGAGGGTGGGCCGCCGGGGAGCTGTTTTTT
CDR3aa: CASSRTGGWAAGELFF

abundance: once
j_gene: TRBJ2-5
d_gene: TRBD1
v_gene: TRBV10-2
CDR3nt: TGCGCCAGCAGTGGGGACAGTGACCAAGAGACCCAGTACTTC
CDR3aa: CASSGDSDQETQYF

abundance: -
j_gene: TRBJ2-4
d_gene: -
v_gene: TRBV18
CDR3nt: TGTGCCAGCTCACCATATGGTAGCGGAGGACGTCTAGCCAAAAACATTCAGTACTTC
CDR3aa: CASSPYGSGGRLAKNIQYF

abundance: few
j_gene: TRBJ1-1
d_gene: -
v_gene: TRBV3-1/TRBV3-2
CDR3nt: TGTGCCAGCAGCCGCGGGTTTCTTTCGGGAGCTTTCTTT
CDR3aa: CASSRGFLSGAFF

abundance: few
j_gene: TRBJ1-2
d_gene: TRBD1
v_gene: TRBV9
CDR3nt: TGTGCCAGCAGCCCCCGGGACAGTTCTAACTATGGCTACACCTTC
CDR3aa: CASSPRDSSNYGYTF

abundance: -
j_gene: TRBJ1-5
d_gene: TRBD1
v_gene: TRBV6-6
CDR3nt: TGTGCCAGCAGTCCCGGGACAGGGAGAAGAAGCAATCAGCCCCAGCATTTT
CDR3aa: CASSPGTGRRSNQPQHF

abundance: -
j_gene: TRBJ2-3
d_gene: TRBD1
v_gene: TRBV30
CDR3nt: TGTGCCTGGAGTAATCCGGGACAGGGGGGCACAGATACGCAGTATTTT
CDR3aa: CAWSNPGQGGTDTQYF

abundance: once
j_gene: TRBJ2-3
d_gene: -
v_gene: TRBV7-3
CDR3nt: TGTGCCAGCAGCTTAGGGGCTAGCACAGATACGCAGTATTTT
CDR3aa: CASSLGASTDTQYF

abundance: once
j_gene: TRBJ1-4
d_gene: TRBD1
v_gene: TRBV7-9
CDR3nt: TGTGCCAGCAGCCCTGACAGGGGATTGAGTGAAAAACTGTTTTTT
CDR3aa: CASSPDRGLSEKLFF

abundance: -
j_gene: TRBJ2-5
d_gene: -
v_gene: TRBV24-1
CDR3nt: TGTGCCACCAGTGACAATCCAGGGGAGACCCAGTACTTC
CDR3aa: CATSDNPGETQYF

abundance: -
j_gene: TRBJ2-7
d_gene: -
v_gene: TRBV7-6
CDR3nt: TGTGCCAGCAGCTTAGAAATCTCTAGCGCCCTTGGGGAGCAGTACTTC
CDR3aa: CASSLEISSALGEQYF

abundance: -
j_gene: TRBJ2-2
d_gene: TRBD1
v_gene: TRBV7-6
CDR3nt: TGTGCCAGCAGCTTGCCGGGACAGGGGGAGTACGGCACCGGGGAGCTGTTTTTT
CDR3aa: CASSLPGQGEYGTGELFF

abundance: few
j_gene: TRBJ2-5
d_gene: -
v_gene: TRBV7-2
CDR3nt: TGTGCCAGCAGCCCCCGGGACACAACTAACCAAGAGACCCAGTACTTC
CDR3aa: CASSPRDTTNQETQYF

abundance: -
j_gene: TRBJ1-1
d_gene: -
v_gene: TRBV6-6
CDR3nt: TGTGCCAGCAGGACAATGAACACTGAAGCTTTCTTT
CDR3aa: CASRTMNTEAFF

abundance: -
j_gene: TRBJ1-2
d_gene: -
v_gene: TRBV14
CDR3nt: TGTGCCAGCAGCCATGTAGGGGATACTCTCTATGGCTACACCTTC
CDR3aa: CASSHVGDTLYGYTF

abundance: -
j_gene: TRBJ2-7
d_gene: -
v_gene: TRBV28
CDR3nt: TGTGCCAGCAGTTTCAGGGGTATCTCCTACGAGCAGTACTTC
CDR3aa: CASSFRGISYEQYF

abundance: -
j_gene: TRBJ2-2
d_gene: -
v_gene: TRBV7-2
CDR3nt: TGTGCCAGCACTCGCGGCATTTTGAACACCGGGGAGCTGTTTTTT
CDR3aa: CASTRGILNTGELFF

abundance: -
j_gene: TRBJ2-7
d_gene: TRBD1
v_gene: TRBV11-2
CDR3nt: TGTGCCAGCAGCTTATATACAGGGGACTCCTACGAGCAGTACTTC
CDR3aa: CASSLYTGDSYEQYF

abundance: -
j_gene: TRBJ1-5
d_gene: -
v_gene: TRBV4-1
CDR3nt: TGCGCCAGCAGCCAAGAAACAGGGTTCAATCAGCCCCAGCATTTT
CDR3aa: CASSQETGFNQPQHF

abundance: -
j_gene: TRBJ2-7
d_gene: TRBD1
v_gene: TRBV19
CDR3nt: TGTGCCAGTTGTATTGATCTCGGGACCGGGACAGCCTACGAGCAGTACTTC
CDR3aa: CASCIDLGTGTAYEQYF

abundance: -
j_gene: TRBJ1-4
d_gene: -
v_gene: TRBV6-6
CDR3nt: TGTGCCAGCAGCTCCGGACAGAGCGTTGAAAAACTGTTTTTT
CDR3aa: CASSSGQSVEKLFF

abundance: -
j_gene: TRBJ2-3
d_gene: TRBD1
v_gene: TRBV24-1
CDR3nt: TGTGCCACCAGTGGTCTGACAGGGGGAGATACGCAGTATTTT
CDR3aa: CATSGLTGGDTQYF

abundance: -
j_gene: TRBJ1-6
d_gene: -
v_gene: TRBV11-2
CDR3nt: TGTGCCAGCAGCTTAGGGCAGGGCAATTCACCCCTCCACTTT
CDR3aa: CASSLGQGNSPLHF

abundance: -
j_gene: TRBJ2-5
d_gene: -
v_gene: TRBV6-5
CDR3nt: TGTGCCAGCAGTACCCCCCAGACAAACCAAGAGACCCAGTACTTC
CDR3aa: CASSTPQTNQETQYF

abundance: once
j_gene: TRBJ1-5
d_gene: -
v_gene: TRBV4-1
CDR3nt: TGCGCCAGCAGCTCGGACATAAGCAATCAGCCCCAGCATTTT
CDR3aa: CASSSDISNQPQHF

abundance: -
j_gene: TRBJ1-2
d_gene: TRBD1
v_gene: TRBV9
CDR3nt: TGTGCCAGCAGCGGAGACAGGGATTCCGCCCCAACCGCCGTGGCCGGCTACACCTTC
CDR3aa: CASSGDRDSAPTAVAGYTF

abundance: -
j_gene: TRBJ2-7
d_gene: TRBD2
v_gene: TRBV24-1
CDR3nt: TGTGCCACCAGTGCTGAAGCGGGAGGCCACTACGAGCAGTACTTC
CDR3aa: CATSAEAGGHYEQYF